This T cell receptor (beta chain) was identified in a study of shared clonotypes between healthy human individuals. Looked up from germline, CDR1 is SQVTM and CDR2 is ANQGSEA. The CDR3 runs 13 residues. V was shortened by 7 bases and J by 4 bases, with 14 bases between the two germline ends. As for this clone: Its antigen is undetermined.

Study outcomes and limitations: Non-shared clonotypes had lower generation probabilities than those shared by all four donors. For naive CD4 cells, roughly 5% of clonotypes were shared across a handful of donors.

Memory CD4+ cells were the fraction left after CD45RA+ naive selection. Replicate sorted-subset PCRs were loaded with 150 to 250 ng DNA, 29,000 or so T cell genomes. Profiling relied on immunoSEQ multiplex PCR, and the TCRdb table lists in-frame clones only, not all of them. The sample holds millions of clones; approximately 95% are singletons and the top ten take 0.39%. The TCR comes from a man aged 18 to 29 in good health. Some clones in this sample may be carry-over from other donors' samples. V is TRBV29-1 and J is TRBJ1-3; tentative D call: TRBD1 (5 bases). Sequencing input: naive CD4+ T cells from PBMCs. Regarding subset: CD45RA+ positively selected. The CDR3 loop is CSARTLQGNTIYF. For the CDR3, the DNA is TGCAGCGCCCGGACACTGCAGGGAAACACCATATATTTT. Complete variable domain (other parts from reference TRBV29-1 and TRBJ1-3): SAVISQKPSRDICQRGTSLTIQCQVDSQVTMMFWYRQQPGQSLTLIATANQGSEATYESGFVIDKFPISRPNLTFSTLTVSNMSPEDSSIYLCSARTLQGNTIYFGEGSWLTVV.